These 23 T cell receptor beta chains were sequenced from one sample in a study of blood T cell repertoires in COVID-19. Using immunoSEQ multiplex PCR, the repertoire was profiled, and TCRdb retains in-frame clones only, with some absent. Of about 140,000 clones in the sample, roughly 81% are singletons; the top ten hold around 3.2%. Sequencing was done on a sample of PBMCs or T cells enriched from blood (not recorded which). The receptors shown here come from a woman aged 45 to 65 with acute COVID-19.

The V call is TRBV5-1, the J call TRBJ1-3; D not resolved. This CDR3 has 14 amino acids. Trimming removed 0 bases at V and 2 bases at J, with 6 bases between. Looked up from germline, CDR1 is SGHRS and CDR2 is YFSETQ. In nucleotides, the CDR3 is TGCGCCAGCAGCTTGGCAGGTCCTGGAAACACCATATATTTT. Its translation: CASSLAGPGNTIYF.

This sequence joins TRBV3-1 (or the pseudogene TRBV3-2) and TRBJ2-5, with a possible D match to TRBD1 (6 bases). The V and J ends lost 7 bases and 6 bases respectively, with 18 bases between them. CDR3 length equals 14 residues. The germline V gene encodes CDR1 LGHDT and CDR2 YNNKEL (reference sequence). DNA for the CDR3: TGTGCCAGCATCACGACAGGTACCCCGAAGACCCAGTACTTC. Amino acid sequence: CASITTGTPKTQYF.

This chain uses TRBV5-1 with TRBJ1-1, with D possibly TRBD1 on 5 matching bases. V lost 3 bases, J lost 3 bases, and 12 bases lay in between. CDR1 and CDR2 from the germline V gene are SGHRS and YFSETQ. This CDR3 contains 14 residues. The CDR3 nucleotides are TGCGCCAGCAGCTCCGGACAACCCCACACTGAAGCTTTCTTT. This translates into CASSSGQPHTEAFF. Together with reference TRBV5-1 and TRBJ1-1, the CDR3 gives the full variable domain: KAGVTQTPRYLIKTRGQQVTLSCSPISGHRSVSWYQQTPGQGLQFLFEYFSETQRNKGNFPGRFSGRQFSNSRSEMNVSTLELGDSALYLCASSSGQPHTEAFFGQGTRLTVV.

The chain joins TRBV18 to TRBJ1-3; the match to TRBD1 covers 8 bases. With V trimmed by 3 bases and J by 3 bases, 4 bases remained unmatched. The CDR3 consists of 15 residues. Germline CDR1 KGHSH, CDR2 LQKENI. CDR3 loop: CASSPEGQGGNTIYF. The CDR3 DNA reads TGTGCCAGCTCACCCGAAGGACAGGGTGGAAACACCATATATTTT.

J is TRBJ2-1 and V is TRBV4-3, with D possibly matching TRBD2 (5 bases). CDR1 is LGHNA, CDR2 YSLEER, per germline. Trimming left V 1 base short and J 5 bases short, with 21 bases between. This CDR3 comprises 18 residues. As DNA, the CDR3 is TGCGCCAGCAGCCAAGCCCTCGTGTTCGGGGAGTGGGACAATGAGCAGTTCTTC. Translated: CASSQALVFGEWDNEQFF.

This chain uses TRBV19 with TRBJ1-4, with 9 nucleotides matching TRBD1. The CDR3 is 15 amino acids. After removal of 5 bases from V and 7 bases from J, the junction contained 8 bases not matched to a gene. Per the germline V gene, CDR1 is LNHDA and CDR2 is SQIVND (reference sequence). The CDR3 is CASSGRGQGGEKLFF. For the CDR3, the DNA is TGTGCCAGTAGTGGCCGGGGACAGGGAGGTGAAAAACTGTTTTTT.

This clone rates as medium-sized. This chain uses TRBV11-1 with TRBJ1-1; a possible D gene is TRBD1 (6 bases). Germline V gives CDR1 SGHAT, CDR2 FQDESV (reference sequence). This CDR3 contains 13 residues. V was clipped by 4 bases and J by 6 bases, with 12 bases between them. The CDR3 DNA reads TGTGCCAGCAGCTCCCTGGGGACACCTGAAGCTTTCTTT. Amino acids: CASSSLGTPEAFF.

The chain recombines TRBV7-3 with TRBJ2-1; 7 positions match TRBD2. The V gene end was trimmed by 3 bases and the J gene end by 0 bases; junction bases not matched to a gene: 2. The germline CDR1 and CDR2 sequences are SGHTA and FQGTGA. CDR3 length: 15 residues. In DNA form, the CDR3 reads TGTGCCAGCAGCTTCGGCGGGAGCTCCTACAATGAGCAGTTCTTC. Translation gives CASSFGGSSYNEQFF. The whole variable domain, remainder taken from reference TRBV7-3 and TRBJ2-1, is GAGVSQTPSNKVTEKGKYVELRCDPISGHTALYWYRQSLGQGPEFLIYFQGTGAADDSGLPNDRFFAVRPEGSVSTLKIQRTERGDSAVYLCASSFGGSSYNEQFFGPGTRLTVL.

On this clone: Additional DNA sequences in this sample encode the identical CDR3. V usage is TRBV7-9 and J usage is TRBJ1-1, with a possible D match to TRBD1 (6 bases). V lost 5 bases and J 5 bases, leaving 12 bases between the germline ends. This CDR3 has 13 residues. Germline V lookup: CDR1 SEHNR, CDR2 FQNEAQ (reference sequence). CDR3 in amino acids: CASSLQGNTEAFF. The CDR3 coding sequence is TGTGCCAGCAGCCTACAGGGTAATACTGAAGCTTTCTTT.

The chain is built from TRBV28 and TRBJ2-3; weak D call: TRBD2 (6 bases). The CDR3 contains 16 residues. Trimming shortened V by 2 bases and J by 2 bases, and 14 bases separated the two germline ends. Germline values: CDR1 MDHEN, CDR2 SYDVKM. The CDR3 DNA is TGTGCCAGCAGTTTAACGGAGGGATTGCCCACAGATACGCAGTATTTT. The encoded protein is CASSLTEGLPTDTQYF.

The J gene is TRBJ2-5, the V gene TRBV27; 10 bases line up with TRBD2. CDR1 is MNHEY, CDR2 SMNVEV, per germline (reference sequence). This CDR3 is built from 15 residues. J lost 4 bases, V lost 3 bases, and 5 bases had no gene match. The CDR3 spells CASSFSSGRRETQYF. The CDR3 DNA reads as TGTGCCAGCAGTTTTTCTAGCGGGAGAAGAGAGACCCAGTACTTC.

The CDR3 bases are TGTGCCAGCAGTGAAGGCGGAGTGGGCACAGATACGCAGTATTTT. Translating gives CASSEGGVGTDTQYF. The V call is TRBV6-1, the J call TRBJ2-3; D is undetermined. Germline CDR1 is MNHNS and CDR2 is SASEGT. This CDR3 contains 15 residues. Trimming pared 1 base from V and 1 base from J, leaving 9 bases between.

V usage is TRBV6-5 and J usage is TRBJ1-2, with 12 bases aligning to TRBD1. This CDR3 has 13 amino acids. V lost 8 bases to trimming and J lost 8 bases; unmatched junction nucleotides: 6. The V gene's germline CDR1 is MNHEY and CDR2 SVGAGI. CDR3: CASGGTGGWGYTF. DNA for the CDR3: TGTGCCAGCGGCGGGACAGGGGGCTGGGGCTACACCTTC.

The rearrangement joins TRBV10-3 to TRBJ2-7; 7 positions match TRBD1. The CDR3 is made up of 14 amino acids. In germline, CDR1 is ENHRY, CDR2 SYGVKD. The J segment lost 2 bases and the V segment lost 3 bases, leaving 4 bases of the junction unmatched. The CDR3 here is CAISELTGTYEQYF. CDR3 DNA sequence: TGTGCCATCAGTGAACTGACAGGGACCTACGAGCAGTACTTC.

CDR3 loop: CASSQGGGTGKGETQYF. The CDR3 coding sequence is TGCGCCAGCAGCCAAGGGGGCGGGACGGGGAAGGGAGAGACCCAGTACTTC. V usage is TRBV4-3 and J usage is TRBJ2-5, with D perhaps TRBD2 (6 bases). The CDR3 extends over 17 amino acids. V shed 1 base and J shed 4 bases, with 19 bases lying between them. Germline assignment: CDR1 LGHNA and CDR2 YSLEER.

This clone was counted only a few times. This chain connects TRBV6-5 to TRBJ1-1, with TRBD1 as a possible D gene (6 bases). Germline lookup yields CDR1 MNHEY and CDR2 SVGAGI. This CDR3 contains 11 residues. Trimming removed 6 bases from V and 8 bases from J, with 10 bases in between. CDR3: CASRFRGEAFF. CDR3 bases: TGTGCCAGCAGGTTCAGGGGAGAAGCTTTCTTT.

J is TRBJ2-1 and V is TRBV5-8, with 11 positions matching TRBD2. V lost 0 bases and J lost 6; bases outside the gene matches: 5. The CDR3 has 16 residues. CDR1 and CDR2 from the germline V gene are SGHTS and YDEGEE. CDR3 loop: CASSLVGTSGVNEQFF. CDR3 sequence (DNA): TGTGCCAGCAGCTTGGTCGGGACTAGCGGAGTCAATGAGCAGTTCTTC.

This clone occurred a few times. The chain has TRBV19 and TRBJ1-1, with 9 bases that match TRBD1. The CDR3 is 15 amino acids. The germline V gene encodes CDR1 LNHDA and CDR2 SQIVND (reference sequence). Trimming at V came to 7 bases and at J to 1 base, leaving 7 bases not matched to a gene. This CDR3 is CASIGTGSWNTEAFF. In DNA form, the CDR3 reads TGTGCCAGTATTGGGACAGGGAGTTGGAACACTGAAGCTTTCTTT.

The genes are TRBV4-1 and TRBJ2-2; 9 bases are shared with TRBD1. The CDR3 loop spans 15 amino acids. CDR1 and CDR2 from the germline V gene are MGHRA and YSYEKL. Germline trimming cut 4 bases from V and 2 bases from J; bases unmatched to any gene: 2. DNA of the CDR3: TGCGCCAGCAGCCTGGGACAGGGAAACACCGGGGAGCTGTTTTTT. As protein: CASSLGQGNTGELFF.

This chain uses TRBV2 with TRBJ2-6, with 9 bases matching TRBD1. The CDR3 spans 18 residues. CDR1 is SNHLY, CDR2 FYNNEI, per germline. Germline trimming cut 2 bases from V and 0 bases from J; bases unmatched to any gene: 5. The CDR3 is CASSEMGQGISGANVLTF. CDR3 coding DNA: TGTGCCAGCAGTGAAATGGGACAGGGAATCTCTGGGGCCAACGTCCTGACTTTC.

This clone was seen more than once but under ten times. The chain couples TRBV4-2 to TRBJ2-7, with TRBD2 matching 13 bases. The CDR3 totals 17 residues. The V segment lost 5 bases and the J segment 2 bases; nucleotides outside the gene matches: 9. CDR1 LGHNA and CDR2 YNFKEQ come from the germline V gene. CDR3 coding DNA: TGTGCCAGCAGCTCCGGACTAGCGGGAGACCTAACCTACGAGCAGTACTTC. Residues: CASSSGLAGDLTYEQYF.

The chain employs TRBV30 and TRBJ1-4; D ambiguous. Germline CDR1 reads GTSNPN; CDR2 reads SVGIG (reference sequence). Trimming removed 1 base from V and 14 bases from J, with 17 bases in between. CDR3 length: 13 residues. DNA of the CDR3: TGTGCCTGGAGTGACGGGTTGGCCCGGTGGCTGTTTTTT. Its protein product is CAWSDGLARWLFF.

CDR3 nucleotides: TGTGCCAGCAGCCCGGGACTAGCGGGAGGGACCCTCGGGGAGCTGTTTTTT. Translated, it gives CASSPGLAGGTLGELFF. The V and J genes are TRBV5-5 and TRBJ2-2; 16 bases are a match to TRBD2. Germline loops: CDR1 SGHKS, CDR2 YYEKEE (reference sequence). Trimming removed 4 bases from V and 7 bases from J; junction bases left unmatched: 7. This CDR3 comprises 17 residues.